This record looks at one T cell receptor (beta chain) sequence and its context. Its antigen is unidentified. This sample is part of a study of shared clonotypes between healthy human individuals. Assay used: immunoSEQ multiplex PCR; TCRdb lists only in-frame clones, some missing. This sample carries about 980,000 clones, approximately 76% of them seen once, and the ten largest clones take approximately 1.5%. Notes on the study in general: Sequencing depth was expected to influence donor clonotype sharing.

Germline values: CDR1 MNHEY, CDR2 SVGAGI. V was shortened by 0 bases and J by 2 bases, with 11 bases between the two germline ends. This CDR3 is 16 amino acids long. The sequenced material came from memory CD4+ T cells sorted from blood. Specified subset: CD45RA-negative fraction. The J gene is TRBJ1-5, the V gene TRBV6-5; D not resolved. The clonotype originates from a man aged 18-30 years in good health. As DNA, the CDR3 is TGTGCCAGCAGTTACTCGGGAGGGTCAGGCAATCAGCCCCAGCATTTT. Protein: CASSYSGGSGNQPQHF.